Detailed here is one TCR beta chain. Its antigen remains unidentified. The data derive from a study of T cell repertoires in cytomegalovirus infection. A single record per CDR3 protein comes from TCRdb applying MiXCR to the reads. Counted here are fewer than 900,000 distinct CDR3 sequences, 25% to 35% occurring once; the ten biggest clones make up approximately 14%. Per the germline V gene, CDR1 is SNHLY and CDR2 is FYNNEI. CDR3 length: 17 amino acids. The J segment lost 6 bases and the V segment lost 5 bases, leaving 13 bases of the junction unmatched. The sequencing here drew on cultured CD8+ T cells from PBMCs, taken from culture after CMV antigen stimulation. The chain carries TRBV2 and TRBJ2-1; 10 positions agree with TRBD1. The origin of this receptor is a human donor in good health (CMV status not recorded). Some clones in this sample may be carry-over from other donors' samples. The DNA of the CDR3 is TGTGCCAGCAGTCTGTTCACCGGGACAGGGGATTCCAATGAGCAGTTCTTC. This translates into CASSLFTGTGDSNEQFF.